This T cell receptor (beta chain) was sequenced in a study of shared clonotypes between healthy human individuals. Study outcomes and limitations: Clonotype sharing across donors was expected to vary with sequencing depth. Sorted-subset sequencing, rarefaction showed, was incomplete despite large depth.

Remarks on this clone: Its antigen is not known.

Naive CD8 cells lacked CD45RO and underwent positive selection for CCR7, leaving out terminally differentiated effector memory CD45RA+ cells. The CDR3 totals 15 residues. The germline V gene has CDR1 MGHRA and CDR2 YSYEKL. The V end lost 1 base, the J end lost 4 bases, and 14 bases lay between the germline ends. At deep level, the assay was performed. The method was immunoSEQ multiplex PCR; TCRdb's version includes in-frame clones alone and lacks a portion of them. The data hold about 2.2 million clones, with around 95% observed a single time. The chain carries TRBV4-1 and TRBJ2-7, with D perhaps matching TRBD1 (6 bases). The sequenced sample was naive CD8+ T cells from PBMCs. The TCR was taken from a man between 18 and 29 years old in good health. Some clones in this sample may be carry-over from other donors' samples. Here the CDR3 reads CASSQVGGNRYEQYF. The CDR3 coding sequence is TGCGCCAGCAGCCAAGTAGGGGGAAACCGTTACGAGCAGTACTTC.